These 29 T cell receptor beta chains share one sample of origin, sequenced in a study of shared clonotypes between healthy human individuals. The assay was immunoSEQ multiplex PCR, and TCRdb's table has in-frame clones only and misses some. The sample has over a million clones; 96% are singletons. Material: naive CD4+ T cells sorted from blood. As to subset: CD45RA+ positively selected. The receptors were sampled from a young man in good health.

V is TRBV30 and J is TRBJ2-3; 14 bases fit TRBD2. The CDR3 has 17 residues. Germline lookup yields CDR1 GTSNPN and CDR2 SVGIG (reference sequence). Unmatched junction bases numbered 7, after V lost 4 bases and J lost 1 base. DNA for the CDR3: TGTGCCTGGAAGGGGACTAGCGGGAGTGTCGGCACAGATACGCAGTATTTT. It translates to CAWKGTSGSVGTDTQYF.

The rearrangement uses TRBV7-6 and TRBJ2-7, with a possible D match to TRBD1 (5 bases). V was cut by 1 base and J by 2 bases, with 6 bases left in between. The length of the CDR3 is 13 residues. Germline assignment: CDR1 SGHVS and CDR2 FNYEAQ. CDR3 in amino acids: CASSLETAYEQYF. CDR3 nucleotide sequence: TGTGCCAGCAGCTTAGAGACAGCCTACGAGCAGTACTTC.

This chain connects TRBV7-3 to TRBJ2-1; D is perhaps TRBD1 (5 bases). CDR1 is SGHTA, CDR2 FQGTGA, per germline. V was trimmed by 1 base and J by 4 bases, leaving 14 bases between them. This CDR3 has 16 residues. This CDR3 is CASSLMGGALYNEQFF. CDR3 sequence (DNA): TGTGCCAGCAGCTTAATGGGTGGGGCCCTATACAATGAGCAGTTCTTC.

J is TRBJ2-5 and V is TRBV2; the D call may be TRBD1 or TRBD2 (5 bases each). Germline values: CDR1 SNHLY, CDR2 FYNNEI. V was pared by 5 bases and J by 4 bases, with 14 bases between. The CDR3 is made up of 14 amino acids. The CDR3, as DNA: TGTGCCAGCAGTAGGGGCTCTGGGGGAGAGACCCAGTACTTC. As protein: CASSRGSGGETQYF.

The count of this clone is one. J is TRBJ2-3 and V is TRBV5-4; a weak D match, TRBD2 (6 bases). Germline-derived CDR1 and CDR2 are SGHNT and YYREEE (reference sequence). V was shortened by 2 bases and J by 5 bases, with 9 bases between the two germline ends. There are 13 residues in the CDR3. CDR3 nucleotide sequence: TGTGCCAGCAGCTTTCGAGCGGGAGATACGCAGTATTTT. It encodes CASSFRAGDTQYF.

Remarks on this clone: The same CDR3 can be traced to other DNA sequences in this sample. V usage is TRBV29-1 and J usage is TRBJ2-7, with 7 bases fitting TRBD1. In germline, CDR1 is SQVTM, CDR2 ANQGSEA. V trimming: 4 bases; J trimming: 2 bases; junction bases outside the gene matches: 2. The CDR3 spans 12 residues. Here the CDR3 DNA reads TGCAGCGTTGGACAGGGTACCTACGAGCAGTACTTC. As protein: CSVGQGTYEQYF.

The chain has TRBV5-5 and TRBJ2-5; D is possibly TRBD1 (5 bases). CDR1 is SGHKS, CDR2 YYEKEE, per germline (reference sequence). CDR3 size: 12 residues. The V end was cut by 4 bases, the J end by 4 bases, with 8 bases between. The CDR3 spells CASSGARETQYF. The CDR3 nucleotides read TGTGCCAGCAGCGGGGCGCGAGAGACCCAGTACTTC.

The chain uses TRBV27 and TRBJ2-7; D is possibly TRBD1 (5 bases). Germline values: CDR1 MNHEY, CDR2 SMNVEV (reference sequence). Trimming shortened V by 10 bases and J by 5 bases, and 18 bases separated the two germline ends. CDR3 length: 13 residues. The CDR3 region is CATRWLGANEQYF. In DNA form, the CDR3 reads TGTGCCACCCGATGGTTAGGGGCAAACGAGCAGTACTTC.

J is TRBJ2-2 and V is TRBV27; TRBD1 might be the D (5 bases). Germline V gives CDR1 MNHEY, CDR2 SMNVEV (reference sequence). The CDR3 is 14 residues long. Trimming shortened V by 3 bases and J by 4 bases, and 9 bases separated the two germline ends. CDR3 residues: CASSFRVVTGELFF. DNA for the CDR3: TGTGCCAGCAGTTTCAGGGTTGTCACCGGGGAGCTGTTTTTT.

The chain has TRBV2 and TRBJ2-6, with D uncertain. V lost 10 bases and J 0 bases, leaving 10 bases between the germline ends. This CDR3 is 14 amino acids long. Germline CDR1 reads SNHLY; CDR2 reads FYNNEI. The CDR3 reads CATPLDSGANVLTF. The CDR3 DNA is TGTGCCACCCCCCTCGACTCTGGGGCCAACGTCCTGACTTTC.

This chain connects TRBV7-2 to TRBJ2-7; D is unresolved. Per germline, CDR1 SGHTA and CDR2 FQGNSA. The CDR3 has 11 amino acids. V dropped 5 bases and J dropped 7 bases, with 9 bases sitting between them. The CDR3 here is CASSPLLEQYF. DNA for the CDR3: TGTGCCAGCAGCCCCCTTTTGGAGCAGTACTTC. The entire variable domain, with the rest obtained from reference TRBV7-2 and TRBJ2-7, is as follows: GAGVSQSPSNKVTEKGKDVELRCDPISGHTALYWYRQSLGQGLEFLIYFQGNSAPDKSGLPSDRFSAERTGGSVSTLTIQRTQQEDSAVYLCASSPLLEQYFGPGTRLTVT.

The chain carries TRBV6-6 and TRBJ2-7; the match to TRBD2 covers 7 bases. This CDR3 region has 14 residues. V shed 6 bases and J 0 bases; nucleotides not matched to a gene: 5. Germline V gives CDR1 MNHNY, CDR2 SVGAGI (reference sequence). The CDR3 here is CASRIAGSSYEQYF. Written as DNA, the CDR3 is TGTGCCAGCAGAATAGCGGGTAGCTCCTACGAGCAGTACTTC.

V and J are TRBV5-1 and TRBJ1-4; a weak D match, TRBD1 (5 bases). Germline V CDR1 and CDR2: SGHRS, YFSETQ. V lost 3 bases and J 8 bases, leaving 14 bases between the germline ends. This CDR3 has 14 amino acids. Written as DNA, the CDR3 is TGCGCCAGCAGCTGGGGGACGGTGGGGGAAAAACTGTTTTTT. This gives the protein CASSWGTVGEKLFF.

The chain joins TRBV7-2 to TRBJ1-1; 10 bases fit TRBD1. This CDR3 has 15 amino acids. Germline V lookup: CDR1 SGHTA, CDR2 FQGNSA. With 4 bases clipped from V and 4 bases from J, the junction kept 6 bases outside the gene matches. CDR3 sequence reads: CASSSPDRGGTEAFF. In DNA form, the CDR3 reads TGTGCCAGCAGCTCGCCGGACAGGGGGGGCACTGAAGCTTTCTTT.

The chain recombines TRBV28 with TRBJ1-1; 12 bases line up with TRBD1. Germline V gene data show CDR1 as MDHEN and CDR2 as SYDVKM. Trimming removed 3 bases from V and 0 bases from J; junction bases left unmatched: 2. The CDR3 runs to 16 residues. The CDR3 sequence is CASSFGTGGLNTEAFF. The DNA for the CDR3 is TGTGCCAGCAGTTTTGGGACAGGGGGCCTGAACACTGAAGCTTTCTTT.

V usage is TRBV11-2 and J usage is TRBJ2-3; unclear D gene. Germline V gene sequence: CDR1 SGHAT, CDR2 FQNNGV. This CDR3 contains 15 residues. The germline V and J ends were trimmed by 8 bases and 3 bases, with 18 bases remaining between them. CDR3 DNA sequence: TGTGCCAGCGGCACCACACGCGGTCGAACAGATACGCAGTATTTT. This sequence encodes CASGTTRGRTDTQYF.

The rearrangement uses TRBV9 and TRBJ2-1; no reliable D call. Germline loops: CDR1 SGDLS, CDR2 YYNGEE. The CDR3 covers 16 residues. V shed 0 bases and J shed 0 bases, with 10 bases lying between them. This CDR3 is CASSVGRVSSYNEQFF. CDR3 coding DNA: TGTGCCAGCAGCGTAGGCCGGGTTAGCTCCTACAATGAGCAGTTCTTC.

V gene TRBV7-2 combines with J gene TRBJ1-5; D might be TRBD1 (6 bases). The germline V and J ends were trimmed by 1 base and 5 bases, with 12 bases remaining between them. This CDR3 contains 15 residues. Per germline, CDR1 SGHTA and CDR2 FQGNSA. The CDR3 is CASSLVLGGYQPQHF. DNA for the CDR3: TGTGCCAGCAGCTTAGTTTTAGGGGGATATCAGCCCCAGCATTTT.

The CDR3 bases are TGCAGCGCAGAAAACAGGGGGACTGGAAACACCATATATTTT. The encoded protein is CSAENRGTGNTIYF. V and J are TRBV29-1 and TRBJ1-3; 8 bases agree with TRBD1. The CDR3 runs 14 residues. Germline V CDR1 and CDR2: SQVTM, ANQGSEA. The V segment lost 7 bases and the J segment 2 bases; nucleotides outside the gene matches: 7.

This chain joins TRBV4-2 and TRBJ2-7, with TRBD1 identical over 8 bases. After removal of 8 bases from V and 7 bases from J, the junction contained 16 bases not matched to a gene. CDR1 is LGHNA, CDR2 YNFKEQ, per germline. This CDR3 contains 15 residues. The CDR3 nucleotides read TGTGCCAGCTCGACTACTGCAGGGGGCGCGTATGAGCAGTACTTC. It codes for CASSTTAGGAYEQYF.

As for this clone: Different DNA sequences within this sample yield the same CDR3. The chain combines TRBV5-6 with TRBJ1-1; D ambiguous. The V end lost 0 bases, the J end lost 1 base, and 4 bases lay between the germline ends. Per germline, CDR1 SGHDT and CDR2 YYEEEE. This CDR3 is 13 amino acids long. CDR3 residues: CASSLAANTEAFF. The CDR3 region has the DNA TGTGCCAGCAGCTTGGCCGCGAACACTGAAGCTTTCTTT. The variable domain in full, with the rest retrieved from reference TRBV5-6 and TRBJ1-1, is DAGVTQSPTHLIKTRGQQVTLRCSPKSGHDTVSWYQQALGQGPQFIFQYYEEEERQRGNFPDRFSGHQFPNYSSELNVNALLLGDSALYLCASSLAANTEAFFGQGTRLTVV.

Written as DNA, the CDR3 is TGTGCCAGCAGCCGGGACAGCAAATTAGGCACTGAAGCTTTCTTT. This codes for CASSRDSKLGTEAFF. The chain recombines TRBV7-2 with TRBJ1-1, with 7 bases aligning to TRBD1. Trimming cost V 5 bases and J 4 bases; bases outside gene matches: 10. The germline V gene encodes CDR1 SGHTA and CDR2 FQGNSA. The CDR3 consists of 15 residues.

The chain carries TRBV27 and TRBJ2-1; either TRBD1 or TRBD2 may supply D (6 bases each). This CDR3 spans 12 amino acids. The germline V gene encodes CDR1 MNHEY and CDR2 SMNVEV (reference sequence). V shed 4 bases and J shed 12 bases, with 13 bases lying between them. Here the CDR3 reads CASSSPRGAQFF. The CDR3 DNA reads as TGTGCCAGCAGTTCTCCTAGGGGGGCGCAGTTCTTC.

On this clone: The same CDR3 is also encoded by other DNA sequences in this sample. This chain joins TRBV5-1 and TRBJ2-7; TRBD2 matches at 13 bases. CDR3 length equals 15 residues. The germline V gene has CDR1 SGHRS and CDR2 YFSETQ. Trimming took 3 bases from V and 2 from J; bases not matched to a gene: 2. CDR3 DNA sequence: TGCGCCAGCAGCTGGACTAGCGGGGGAGCCTACGAGCAGTACTTC. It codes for CASSWTSGGAYEQYF.

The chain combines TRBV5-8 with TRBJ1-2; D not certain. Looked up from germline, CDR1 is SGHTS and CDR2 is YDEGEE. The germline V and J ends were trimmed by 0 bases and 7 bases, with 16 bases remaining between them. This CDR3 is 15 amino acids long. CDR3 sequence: CASSLAGPPSGGYTF. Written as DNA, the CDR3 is TGTGCCAGCAGCTTGGCAGGCCCTCCCTCGGGTGGCTACACCTTC.

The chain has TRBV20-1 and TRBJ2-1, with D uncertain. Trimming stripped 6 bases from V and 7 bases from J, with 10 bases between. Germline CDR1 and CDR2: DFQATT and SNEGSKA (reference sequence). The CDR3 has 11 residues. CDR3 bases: TGCAGTGCCTACAATACAAATGAGCAGTTCTTC. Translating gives CSAYNTNEQFF.

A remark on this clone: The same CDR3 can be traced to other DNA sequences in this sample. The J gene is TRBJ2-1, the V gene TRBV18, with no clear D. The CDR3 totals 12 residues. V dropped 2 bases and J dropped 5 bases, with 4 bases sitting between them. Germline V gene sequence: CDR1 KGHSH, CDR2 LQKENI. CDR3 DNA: TGTGCCAGCTCACCAAGAGACAATGAGCAGTTCTTC. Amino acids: CASSPRDNEQFF.

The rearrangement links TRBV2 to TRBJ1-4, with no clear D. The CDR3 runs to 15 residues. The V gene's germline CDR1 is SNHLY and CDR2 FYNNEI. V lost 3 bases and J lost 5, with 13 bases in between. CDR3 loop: CASSDQSGRNEKLFF. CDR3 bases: TGTGCCAGCAGTGATCAATCGGGGAGAAATGAAAAACTGTTTTTT. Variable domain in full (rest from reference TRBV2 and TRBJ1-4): EPEVTQTPSHQVTQMGQEVILRCVPISNHLYFYWYRQILGQKVEFLVSFYNNEISEKSEIFDDQFSVERPDGSNFTLKIRSTKLEDSAMYFCASSDQSGRNEKLFFGSGTQLSVL.

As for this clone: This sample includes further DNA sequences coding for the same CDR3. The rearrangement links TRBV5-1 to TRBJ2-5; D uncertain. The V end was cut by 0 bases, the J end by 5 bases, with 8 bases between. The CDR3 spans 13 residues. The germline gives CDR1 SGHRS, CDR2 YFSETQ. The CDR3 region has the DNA TGCGCCAGCAGCTTGGACCTAAGGGAGACCCAGTACTTC. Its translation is CASSLDLRETQYF.